The clone carrying this TCR beta chain has at least ten counts. This sample is drawn from a study of low-dose radiotherapy and immunotherapy resistance in tumors. Described time point: before trial treatment. The V and J ends lost 1 base and 6 bases, in that order; junction bases with no gene match: 3. There are 14 residues in the CDR3. Germline CDR1 LGHNA, CDR2 YNFKEQ. Primers targeting TRAV and TRBV primed first-strand cDNA, covering alpha and beta chains. The PCR that amplified TCRs ran for around 20 cycles, relying on a constant-region primer and a V-primer adapter. TCRdb redid the calling of the reads with MiXCR, one entry per CDR3 protein. Among 85,000 to 100,000 distinct CDR3 sequences, under 9.5% were seen once, and the ten largest hold 0.8% to 1.3%.

The J gene is TRBJ2-1, the V gene TRBV4-2; the match to TRBD2 covers 7 bases. This clonotype was sampled from a male donor with prostate cancer. Here the sequenced sample was PBMCs, taken before treatment. CDR3 in amino acids: CASSQAGTINEQFF. The CDR3 DNA is TGTGCCAGCAGCCAAGCCGGGACTATCAATGAGCAGTTCTTC.